This T cell receptor beta chain was documented in a study of PD-1 blockade in classical Hodgkin lymphoma. Following autologous stem cell transplantation, relapse occurred in every patient, and exposure to brentuximab vedotin varied. This clone was observed a few times. Some clones are missing from TCRdb's copy, which holds only in-frame ones; the method was immunoSEQ multiplex PCR. The table records roughly 90,000 clones, roughly four fifths of them present only once. Sequenced here: peripheral blood mononuclear cells (PBMCs), sampled before the second cycle of nivolumab. This receptor was identified in a human donor with classical Hodgkin lymphoma.

Here the CDR3 DNA reads TGTGCCAGCAGCTTAGGCGGGTCTAGCGGGAGGGACACAGATACGCAGTATTTT. Translated, it gives CASSLGGSSGRDTDTQYF. The V and J genes are TRBV7-8 and TRBJ2-3; TRBD2 aligns across 12 bases. V was pared by 1 base and J by 2 bases, with 7 bases of the junction left unmatched. The CDR3 loop spans 18 amino acids. Germline V lookup: CDR1 SGHVS, CDR2 FQNEAQ.